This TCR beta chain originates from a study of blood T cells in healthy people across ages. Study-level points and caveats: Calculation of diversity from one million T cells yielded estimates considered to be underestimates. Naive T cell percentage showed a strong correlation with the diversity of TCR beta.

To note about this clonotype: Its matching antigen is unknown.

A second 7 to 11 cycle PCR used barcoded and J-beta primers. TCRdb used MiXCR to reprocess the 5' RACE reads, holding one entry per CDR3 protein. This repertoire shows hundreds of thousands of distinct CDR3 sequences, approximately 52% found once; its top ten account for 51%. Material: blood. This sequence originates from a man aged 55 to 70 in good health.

The CDR3 coding sequence is TGCAGTGCTAGGGCCCAGGGGCGCCTCGACAATGAGCAGTTCTTC. Translation gives CSARAQGRLDNEQFF. V gene TRBV20-1 combines with J gene TRBJ2-1, with a weak D call TRBD1 (6 bases). This CDR3 region has 15 residues. Germline V lookup: CDR1 DFQATT, CDR2 SNEGSKA (reference sequence). Between the trimmed V and J ends, which lost 3 bases and 5 bases, there was a span of 17 bases.